This T cell receptor (beta chain) was captured by sequencing in a study of blood T cells in healthy people across ages. Findings and caveats of the study: Both higher diversity and more naive CD4+ cells marked long-lived donors when set against aged donors.

V lost 3 bases to trimming and J lost 1 base; unmatched junction nucleotides: 3. CDR1 and CDR2 from the germline V gene are LNHNV and YYDKDF (reference sequence). CDR3 length equals 15 residues. Together with a sample-barcoded 5' primer, a J-beta primer mix was included in a second PCR lasting about 7 to 11 cycles. In TCRdb, the 5' RACE reads were re-called with MiXCR into one record per CDR3 protein. The repertoire holds 650,000 or so distinct CDR3 sequences, with 52% as singletons. The table lists this clonotype with a few counts. What it recognizes is unknown. Healthy individuals of Caucasian origin from Russia, aged about 6 to 95, served as donors.

Sequenced material: blood. This sequence joins TRBV15 and TRBJ2-3; 8 bases are shared with TRBD2. The sequence was obtained from a woman aged 80 or older in good health. CDR3 coding DNA: TGTGCCACCAGCAGCCCAGCGGGGGGCACAGATACGCAGTATTTT. Amino acid sequence: CATSSPAGGTDTQYF.